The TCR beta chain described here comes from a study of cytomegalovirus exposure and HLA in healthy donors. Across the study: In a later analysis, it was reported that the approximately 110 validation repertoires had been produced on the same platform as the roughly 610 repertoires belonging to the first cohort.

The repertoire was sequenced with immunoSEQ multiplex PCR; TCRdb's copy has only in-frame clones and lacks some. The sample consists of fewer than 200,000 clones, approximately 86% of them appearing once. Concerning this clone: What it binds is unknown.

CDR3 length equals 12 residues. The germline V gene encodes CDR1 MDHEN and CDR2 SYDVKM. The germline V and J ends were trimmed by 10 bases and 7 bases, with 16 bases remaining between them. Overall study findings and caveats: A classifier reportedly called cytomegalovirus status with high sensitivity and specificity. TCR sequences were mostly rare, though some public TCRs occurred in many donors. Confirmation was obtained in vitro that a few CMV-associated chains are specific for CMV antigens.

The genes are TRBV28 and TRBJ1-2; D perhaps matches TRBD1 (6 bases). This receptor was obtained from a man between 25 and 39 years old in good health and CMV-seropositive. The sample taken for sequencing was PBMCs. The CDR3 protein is CAIPQGQTGYTF. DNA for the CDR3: TGTGCCATCCCTCAGGGGCAGACTGGCTACACCTTC.